Listed below are T cell receptor beta chains from one sample, sequenced in a study of T cells after yellow fever vaccination. Using its own MiXCR run on the 5' RACE reads, TCRdb lists one record per CDR3 protein. This sample yields 300,000 or so distinct CDR3 sequences, of which approximately 12% are seen a single time; 0.45% to 0.65% belongs to the top ten. Specimen: CD4+ T cells sorted from PBMCs, collected 45 days after the yellow fever booster vaccination. These receptor sequences come from a man in his thirties or forties who received the YFV17D yellow fever vaccine. Each CDR3 is given with its conserved first and last residue. Fields, in order: V gene, J gene, clone size, CDR3 protein. Not all rows give a size; the values are once, few, many and, for expanded clones, a class.

TRBV6-2/TRBV6-3,TRBJ2-4,.,CASSYGRSKNIQYF
TRBV4-2,TRBJ2-7,.,CASSHPQGPYEQYF
TRBV14,TRBJ2-1,.,CASSQWKEQFF
TRBV25-1,TRBJ2-7,.,CASTGASYEQYF
TRBV11-2,TRBJ2-7,.,CASSLDPSGRPGYEQYF
TRBV7-9,TRBJ2-1,few,CASLIGGGDSYNEQFF
TRBV20-1,TRBJ2-1,.,CSASDGGTYNEQFF
TRBV11-2,TRBJ1-2,.,CASSLQGVGGYTF
TRBV3-1,TRBJ2-1,.,CASRHGTEQFF
TRBV5-1,TRBJ2-1,.,CASSGREAANEQFF
TRBV7-2,TRBJ2-3,many,CASSPLADTQYF
TRBV4-3,TRBJ2-3,.,CASSQDLGTDTQYF
TRBV20-1,TRBJ1-1,.,CSASDRGGDQAFF
TRBV4-3,TRBJ1-4,.,CASSQDKGNEKLFF
TRBV7-9,TRBJ2-3,.,CASSLGGTGSRTDTQYF
TRBV12-3/TRBV12-4,TRBJ2-7,few,CASRTRDGYEQYF
TRBV11-2,TRBJ2-1,.,CASSLGLAGVRGGSYNEQFF
TRBV5-1,TRBJ1-5,few,CASSAGTENQPQHF
TRBV19,TRBJ1-4,.,CASNILPGTNEKLFF
TRBV7-2,TRBJ2-2,.,CASSLGGQGSIGELFF
TRBV7-9,TRBJ1-1,few,CASSLAQGSEAFF
TRBV12-3/TRBV12-4,TRBJ1-1,.,CASTPFGNTEAFF
TRBV7-2,TRBJ2-5,.,CASSLETGTGGGQYF
TRBV6-1,TRBJ2-5,.,CASSPGNLAGVETQYF
TRBV21-1,TRBJ2-7,few,CAINPYSTRSEYEQYF
TRBV5-1,TRBJ2-1,.,CASSLGTSGIKEQFF
TRBV28,TRBJ2-1,few,CASSLLVEQFF